This TCR beta chain was sequenced in a study of B cell selection in AIRE deficiency. Study-level points and caveats: Only 9.3% of approximately 3,700 shared Treg sequences were patient-specific; 30% to 40% healthy-specific.

Germline CDR1 and CDR2: SGHVS and FQNEAQ. The CDR3 has 15 amino acids. Trimming left V 1 base short and J 4 bases short, with 13 bases between. Regulatory T cells were sorted as CD4+CD25hiCD127low/negative cells. This clone is a singleton in its sample. Antigen: not known. Method: immunoSEQ multiplex PCR; TCRdb's copy keeps in-frame clones and lacks some. The sample records roughly 24,000 clones, over 80% being singletons. Sequencing was performed on CD4+CD25+ Tregs sorted from PBMCs. The source is a human donor in good health. The rearrangement links TRBV7-8 to TRBJ1-1; D is perhaps TRBD1 (5 bases). CDR3 DNA: TGTGCCAGCAGCTTAGACCCTCGACAGAGCACTGAAGCTTTCTTT. Translated, it gives CASSLDPRQSTEAFF.